Included here is one T cell receptor beta chain sequence, with context. Its matching antigen is unknown. TCRdb keeps only in-frame clones here, not all; method: immunoSEQ multiplex PCR. The sample comprises about 590,000 clones, roughly 95% of which are singletons, and 0.095% to 0.12% rests with the top ten. This entry is derived from a study of shared clonotypes between healthy human individuals. Across the study: CD4 naive and memory got three plates each, CD8 naive two, CD8 memory one. Study-wide findings and caveats: Clonotype sharing among donors was expected to depend on sequencing depth. With few donors, the genetic and exposure-history diversity represented was limited. Naive CD4 clonotypes overlapped across several donors at roughly 5.1%.

V lost 4 bases, J lost 2 bases, and 4 bases stayed unmatched. The CDR3 runs to 16 residues. Germline CDR1 reads LNHDA; CDR2 reads SQIVND (reference sequence). Naive CD8 cells lacked CD45RO and underwent positive selection for CCR7, leaving out terminally differentiated effector memory CD45RA+ cells. The origin of this receptor is a woman aged 30 to 39 in good health. J is TRBJ2-3 and V is TRBV19; 12 bases are shared with TRBD2. The sequenced sample consisted of naive CD8+ T cells sorted from blood. CDR3 sequence (DNA): TGTGCCAGTAGTACTAGCGGGAGGGCGGACACAGATACGCAGTATTTT. It translates to CASSTSGRADTDTQYF.